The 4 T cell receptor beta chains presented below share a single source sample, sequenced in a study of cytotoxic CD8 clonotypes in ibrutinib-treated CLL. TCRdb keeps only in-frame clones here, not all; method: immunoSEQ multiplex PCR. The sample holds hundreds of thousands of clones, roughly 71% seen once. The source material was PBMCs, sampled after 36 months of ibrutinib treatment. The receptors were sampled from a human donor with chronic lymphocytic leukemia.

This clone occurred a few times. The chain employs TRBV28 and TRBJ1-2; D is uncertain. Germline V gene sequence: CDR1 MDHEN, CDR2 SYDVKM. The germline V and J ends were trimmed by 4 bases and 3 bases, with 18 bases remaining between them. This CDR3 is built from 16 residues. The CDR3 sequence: CASSSGSVEMHYGYTF. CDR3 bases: TGTGCCAGCAGTTCGGGTTCGGTGGAGATGCACTATGGCTACACCTTC.

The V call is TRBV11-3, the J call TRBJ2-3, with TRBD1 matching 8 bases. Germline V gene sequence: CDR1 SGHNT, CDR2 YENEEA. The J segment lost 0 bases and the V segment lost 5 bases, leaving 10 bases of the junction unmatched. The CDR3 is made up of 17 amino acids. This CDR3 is CASSPGTGLRSTDTQYF. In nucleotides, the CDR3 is TGTGCCAGCAGCCCAGGGACAGGCCTAAGGAGCACAGATACGCAGTATTTT.

The CDR3 loop reads CASRLDSHEQYF. The CDR3 nucleotides are TGTGCCAGCAGACTGGACAGTCACGAGCAGTACTTC. The V and J genes are TRBV21-1 and TRBJ2-7; the listed D gene, TRBD1, was not tested against the DNA. TRBV21-1 is a pseudogene locus. This CDR3 is 12 amino acids long.

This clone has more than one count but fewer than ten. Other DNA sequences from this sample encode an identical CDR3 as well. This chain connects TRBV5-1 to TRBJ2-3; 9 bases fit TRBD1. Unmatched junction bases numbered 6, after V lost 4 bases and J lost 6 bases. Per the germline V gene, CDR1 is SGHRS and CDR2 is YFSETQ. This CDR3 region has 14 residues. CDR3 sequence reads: CASSPGQGGDTQYF. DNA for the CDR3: TGCGCCAGCAGCCCGGGACAGGGAGGGGATACGCAGTATTTT.